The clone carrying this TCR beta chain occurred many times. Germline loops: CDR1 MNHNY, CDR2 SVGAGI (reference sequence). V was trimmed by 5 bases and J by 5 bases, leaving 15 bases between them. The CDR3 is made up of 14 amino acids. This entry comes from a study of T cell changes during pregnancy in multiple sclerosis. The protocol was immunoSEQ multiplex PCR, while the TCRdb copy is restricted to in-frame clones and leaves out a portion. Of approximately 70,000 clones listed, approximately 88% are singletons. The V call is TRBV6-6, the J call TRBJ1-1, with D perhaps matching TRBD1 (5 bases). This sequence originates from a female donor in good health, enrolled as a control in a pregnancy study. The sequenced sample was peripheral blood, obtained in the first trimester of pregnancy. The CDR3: CASSAGLRKTEAFF. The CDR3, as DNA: TGTGCCAGCAGTGCAGGGTTGAGGAAAACTGAAGCTTTCTTT.